The present T cell receptor beta chain was sequenced within a study of type 1 and type 2 diabetes patients. Study-wide background: Magnetic bead positive selection isolated CD4+ or CD8+ T cells from PBMCs.

PCR was run on genomic DNA. The TCR beta CDR3 region was amplified using 30 forward and 13 reverse primers. TCRdb analysed the multiplex PCR reads with MiXCR anew, one entry per CDR3 protein. The data hold 270,000 or so distinct CDR3 sequences, with over 45% observed a single time. Remarks on this clonotype: What it binds is unknown.

Points from the study as a whole: V and J gene usage correlated at roughly 0.97 between type 2 diabetes and control samples.

The germline V and J ends were trimmed by 4 bases and 8 bases, with 8 bases remaining between them. The CDR3 totals 11 residues. From germline, CDR1 is MNHEY and CDR2 SMNVEV (reference sequence). Diabetic patients met standard criteria for type 1 or type 2 diabetes. Ten milliliters of peripheral blood were drawn from each donor. The source of this sequence is a man younger than 35 with type 2 diabetes. Source material: peripheral blood mononuclear cells (PBMCs). V usage is TRBV27 and J usage is TRBJ1-1; D unresolved. CDR3 in amino acids: CASSSGAEAFF. In DNA, the CDR3 is TGTGCCAGCAGTTCGGGAGCCGAAGCTTTCTTT.